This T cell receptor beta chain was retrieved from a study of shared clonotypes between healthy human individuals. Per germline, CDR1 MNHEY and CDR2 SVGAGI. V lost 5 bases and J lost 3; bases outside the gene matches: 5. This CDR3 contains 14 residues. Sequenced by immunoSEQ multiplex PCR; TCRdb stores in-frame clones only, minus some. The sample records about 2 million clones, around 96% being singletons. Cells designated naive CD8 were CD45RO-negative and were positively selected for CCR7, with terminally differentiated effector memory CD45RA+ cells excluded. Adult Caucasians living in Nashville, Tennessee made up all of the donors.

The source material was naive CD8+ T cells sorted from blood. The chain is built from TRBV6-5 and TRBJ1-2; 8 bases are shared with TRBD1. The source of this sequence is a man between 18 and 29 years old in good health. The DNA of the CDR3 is TGTGCCAGCAGTACCCAGACAGGGGACTATGGCTACACCTTC. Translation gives CASSTQTGDYGYTF.